This T cell receptor (beta chain) is from a study of cytomegalovirus exposure and HLA in healthy donors. The length of the CDR3 is 15 residues. The V gene's germline CDR1 is SGHTA and CDR2 FQGNSA. V dropped 5 bases and J dropped 0; count of bases not matched to a gene: 3. Regarding this clone: No antigen is known for it.

Points from the study as a whole: It was confirmed in vitro that a few of the CMV-associated chains were specific for CMV antigens. It was reported in a later analysis that an Asian-associated ancestry cluster showed fewer N-insertions than the roughly 660-donor mean. Across HLA loci, a later analysis found differing TCR association rates, with DRB1 most and HLA-C fewest. Some TCR beta chains (more than 150 of them) were listed as cytomegalovirus-associated.

The PCR used 60 Vbeta and 13 Jbeta primers. Sequencing was performed with immunoSEQ multiplex PCR; in TCRdb, only in-frame clones are kept and a portion is missing. Among under 200,000 clones listed, 55% to 70% were seen once. This receptor was taken from a woman in her thirties or forties in good health and CMV-seropositive. The source material was PBMCs. The J gene is TRBJ2-3, the V gene TRBV7-2; TRBD2 matches at 9 bases. CDR3 in amino acids: CASSRGGGSTDTQYF. The CDR3, as DNA: TGTGCCAGCAGCCGCGGGGGGGGGAGCACAGATACGCAGTATTTT.